The 23 T cell receptor beta chains below were found in one sample sequenced in a study of control samples from healthy donors and cancer patients. Clones were sequenced by immunoSEQ multiplex PCR, and TCRdb holds only the in-frame ones, with some missing. The sample lists approximately 87,000 clones, 93% occurring once. Sequencing input: PBMCs. These receptors were obtained from a woman between 35 and 50 years old with lung cancer.

The genes are TRBV7-2 and TRBJ1-2, with D unresolved. Trimming took off 5 bases at V and 6 bases at J, with 13 bases between the two ends. CDR3 length: 13 amino acids. The germline V gene encodes CDR1 SGHTA and CDR2 FQGNSA. The CDR3 region is CASSLWAADGYTF. Here the CDR3 DNA reads TGTGCCAGCAGCCTTTGGGCGGCGGATGGCTACACCTTC.

The rearrangement uses TRBV12-5 and TRBJ2-1; the D is unclear. V was shortened by 6 bases and J by 9 bases, with 12 bases between the two germline ends. The CDR3 is made up of 12 amino acids. Germline V lookup: CDR1 LGHNT, CDR2 FRNRAP. This chain's CDR3 is CASGYENIEQFF. In nucleotides, the CDR3 is TGTGCTAGTGGCTACGAGAACATTGAGCAGTTCTTC.

The chain employs TRBV12-3 or TRBV12-4 and TRBJ1-2; no clear D. Trimming cost V 6 bases and J 8 bases, with 10 bases left between them. This CDR3 region has 11 residues. The chain's CDR3 is CASSTGKGYTF. Here the CDR3 DNA reads TGTGCCAGCAGCACCGGAAAGGGCTACACCTTC.

The gene calls are TRBV5-4 and TRBJ2-7; D is tentatively TRBD1 or TRBD2 (5 bases each). CDR1 and CDR2 from the germline V gene are SGHNT and YYREEE (reference sequence). V gave up 3 bases and J gave up 7 bases, with 14 bases separating them. The CDR3 runs 13 residues. The CDR3 spells CASSSGTGREQYF. In DNA, the CDR3 is TGTGCCAGCAGCTCCGGGACGGGCAGGGAGCAGTACTTC.

This clone showed up just a few times. A read error may account for a junction end that differs from germline. CDR3 amino acids: CASSLEQNYNSPLHF. CDR3 DNA: TGTGCTAGCAGCTTAGAACAGAACTATAATTCACCCCTCCACTTT. V gene TRBV7-7 combines with J gene TRBJ1-6; no reliable D call. The CDR3 has 15 amino acids. Germline V CDR1 and CDR2: SSHAT, FNYEAQ (reference sequence).

This clone occurred once. The V and J genes are TRBV6-6 and TRBJ1-2; 7 positions match TRBD1. CDR1 MNHNY and CDR2 SVGAGI come from the germline V gene (reference sequence). With 5 bases clipped from V and 7 bases from J, the junction kept 4 bases outside the gene matches. This CDR3 is 12 amino acids long. CDR3 nucleotides: TGTGCCAGCAGTCCCGGGACAGTTGGCTACACCTTC. This encodes CASSPGTVGYTF.

CDR3: CASSQDHPENYGYTF. In DNA form, the CDR3 reads TGCGCCAGCAGCCAAGATCATCCAGAGAACTATGGCTACACCTTC. This chain uses TRBV4-1 with TRBJ1-2; D unclear. The germline V gene encodes CDR1 MGHRA and CDR2 YSYEKL. Trimming shortened V by 0 bases and J by 2 bases, and 10 bases separated the two germline ends. This CDR3 has 15 residues.

V gene TRBV14 combines with J gene TRBJ2-7; TRBD1 matches at 7 bases. Germline V gene lookup returns CDR1 SGHDN and CDR2 FVKESK. CDR3 size: 13 residues. Trimming took 8 bases from V and 0 from J; bases not matched to a gene: 4. As DNA, the CDR3 is TGTGCCAGCCTCGACAGGGACTCCTACGAGCAGTACTTC. As protein: CASLDRDSYEQYF. The full variable domain, with the rest looked up from reference TRBV14 and TRBJ2-7, is EAGVTQFPSHSVIEKGQTVTLRCDPISGHDNLYWYRRVMGKEIKFLLHFVKESKQDESGMPNNRFLAERTGGTYSTLKVQPAELEDSGVYFCASLDRDSYEQYFGPGTRLTVT.

This chain connects TRBV10-2 to TRBJ1-4; the D gene is possibly TRBD1 (5 bases). The length of the CDR3 is 15 residues. CDR1 is WSHSY, CDR2 SAAADI, per germline. Trimming left V 3 bases short and J 0 bases short, with 8 bases between. As DNA, the CDR3 is TGCGCCAGCAGTGACCGACAGTCAACTAATGAAAAACTGTTTTTT. It is translated as CASSDRQSTNEKLFF.

The J gene is TRBJ2-5, the V gene TRBV19, with 12 bases lining up with TRBD2. In germline, CDR1 is LNHDA, CDR2 SQIVND (reference sequence). CDR3 length: 17 amino acids. Germline trimming cut 3 bases from V and 1 base from J; bases unmatched to any gene: 6. DNA for the CDR3: TGTGCCAGTAGTATCGGTGGACTAGCGGGGATCCAAGAGACCCAGTACTTC. It yields the protein CASSIGGLAGIQETQYF. The complete variable domain, with remaining parts taken from reference TRBV19 and TRBJ2-5, reads DGGITQSPKYLFRKEGQNVTLSCEQNLNHDAMYWYRQDPGQGLRLIYYSQIVNDFQKGDIAEGYSVSREKKESFPLTVTSAQKNPTAFYLCASSIGGLAGIQETQYFGPGTRLLVL.

The chain has TRBV5-8 and TRBJ1-5; D remains ambiguous. The V end was cut by 3 bases, the J end by 4 bases, with 8 bases between. This CDR3 is 13 amino acids long. Looked up from germline, CDR1 is SGHTS and CDR2 is YDEGEE. The CDR3 reads CASSSPPNQPQHF. The CDR3 nucleotides are TGTGCCAGCAGCTCGCCCCCGAATCAGCCCCAGCATTTT.

The chain couples TRBV28 to TRBJ2-2; no clear D gene. V lost 2 bases and J 2 bases, leaving 9 bases between the germline ends. This CDR3 spans 15 amino acids. The germline CDR1 and CDR2 sequences are MDHEN and SYDVKM. CDR3 protein: CASSLGTVNTGELFF. The CDR3 bases are TGTGCCAGCAGTTTAGGAACTGTAAACACCGGGGAGCTGTTTTTT.

The rearrangement links TRBV5-6 to TRBJ1-1; D not certain. The V end lost 1 base, the J end lost 8 bases, and 6 bases lay between the germline ends. This CDR3 is 11 amino acids long. Looked up from germline, CDR1 is SGHDT and CDR2 is YYEEEE. The CDR3 region has the DNA TGTGCCAGCAGCTTGTGGCAAGAAGCTTTCTTT. This gives the protein CASSLWQEAFF. Full variable domain (rest looked up from reference TRBV5-6 and TRBJ1-1): DAGVTQSPTHLIKTRGQQVTLRCSPKSGHDTVSWYQQALGQGPQFIFQYYEEEERQRGNFPDRFSGHQFPNYSSELNVNALLLGDSALYLCASSLWQEAFFGQGTRLTVV.

The chain joins TRBV5-1 to TRBJ2-1; the D gene is possibly TRBD2 (5 bases). Trimming removed 0 bases at V and 6 bases at J, with 10 bases between. The germline gives CDR1 SGHRS, CDR2 YFSETQ. The CDR3 sequence is 14 residues long. CDR3 coding DNA: TGCGCCAGCAGCTTGGCCGGGAAACCCAATGAGCAGTTCTTC. This gives the protein CASSLAGKPNEQFF.

This chain joins TRBV5-8 and TRBJ1-2; D gene uncertain. CDR1 is SGHTS and CDR2 is YDEGEE in the germline V gene. The CDR3 is 20 amino acids. The ends were cut back, 0 bases at V and 1 base at J, with 25 bases in the middle. The CDR3 sequence: CASSLEGRWAGVPYNYGYTF. CDR3 nucleotide sequence: TGTGCCAGCAGCTTGGAAGGTCGGTGGGCAGGAGTCCCTTATAACTATGGCTACACCTTC.

V usage is TRBV5-1 and J usage is TRBJ1-2; TRBD1 matches at 9 bases. V dropped 0 bases and J dropped 6; count of bases not matched to a gene: 9. The CDR3 is made up of 16 amino acids. Germline V CDR1 and CDR2: SGHRS, YFSETQ. CDR3 sequence reads: CASSLGMNTGGDGYTF. The CDR3 nucleotides read TGCGCCAGCAGCTTGGGAATGAACACAGGGGGCGATGGCTACACCTTC.

This clone was seen once. The CDR3 here is CATSRDKGAGQPQHF. The CDR3 DNA follows: TGTGCCACCAGCAGAGATAAGGGCGCGGGACAGCCCCAGCATTTT. The gene calls are TRBV15 and TRBJ1-5, with no clear D. Trimming stripped 0 bases from V and 7 bases from J, with 13 bases between. The length of the CDR3 is 15 residues. The V gene's germline CDR1 is LNHNV and CDR2 YYDKDF (reference sequence).

V is TRBV6-9 and J is TRBJ2-7; 8 bases align to TRBD1. The CDR3 totals 12 residues. CDR1 is MNHGY and CDR2 is SVAAGI in the germline V gene. V was clipped by 8 bases and J by 6 bases; unmatched bases: 6. The CDR3 nucleotides read TGTGCCAGCGTCCCAGGGGGCAGCGAGCAGTACTTC. Protein product: CASVPGGSEQYF.

The chain has TRBV7-2 and TRBJ1-1, with D uncertain. The V and J ends lost 6 bases and 0 bases respectively, with 11 bases between them. The CDR3 consists of 14 residues. Germline V CDR1 and CDR2: SGHTA, FQGNSA. The CDR3 region is CASSFGVMNTEAFF. The CDR3 DNA reads as TGTGCCAGCAGTTTTGGGGTCATGAACACTGAAGCTTTCTTT.

The chain combines TRBV6-2 or TRBV6-3 with TRBJ1-1; D ambiguous. The germline CDR1 and CDR2 sequences are MNHEY and SVGEGT. The CDR3 spans 11 residues. Deletions cut 5 bases from V and 8 bases from J, with 9 bases between. CDR3 loop: CASSRVSEAFF. CDR3 sequence (DNA): TGTGCCAGCAGTAGGGTTTCGGAAGCTTTCTTT.

This sequence joins TRBV13 and TRBJ2-7, with D possibly called TRBD1 or TRBD2 (5 bases each). Trimming cost V 1 base and J 0 bases, with 10 bases left between them. This CDR3 comprises 15 residues. CDR1 and CDR2 (germline): PRHDT, FYEKMQ (reference sequence). The CDR3 coding sequence is TGTGCCAGCAGCTTAGTTTGGGGGACCTCCTACGAGCAGTACTTC. This encodes CASSLVWGTSYEQYF.

The chain has TRBV9 and TRBJ2-3; 13 nucleotides agree with TRBD2. The CDR3 loop spans 16 amino acids. V lost 0 bases to trimming and J lost 6 bases; unmatched junction nucleotides: 4. CDR1 and CDR2 from the germline V gene are SGDLS and YYNGEE. The CDR3 sequence is CASSVELAGGPDTQYF. The CDR3 coding sequence is TGTGCCAGCAGCGTAGAACTAGCGGGGGGGCCGGATACGCAGTATTTT.

The chain combines TRBV7-9 with TRBJ2-2; the D is unclear. Germline V CDR1 and CDR2: SEHNR, FQNEAQ (reference sequence). The CDR3 is 11 amino acids. V dropped 0 bases and J dropped 7 bases, with 0 bases sitting between them. In nucleotides, the CDR3 is TGTGCCAGCAGCTTAGCCGGGGAGCTGTTTTTT. Its protein product is CASSLAGELFF. The complete variable domain, with remaining parts taken from reference TRBV7-9 and TRBJ2-2, reads DTGVSQNPRHKITKRGQNVTFRCDPISEHNRLYWYRQTLGQGPEFLTYFQNEAQLEKSRLLSDRFSAERPKGSFSTLEIQRTEQGDSAMYLCASSLAGELFFGEGSRLTVL.